The 20 T cell receptor beta chains presented below share a single source sample, sequenced in a study of cytomegalovirus exposure and HLA in healthy donors. PCR amplification relied on 60 Vbeta primers (plus 13 Jbeta primers). TCRdb's table, derived via immunoSEQ multiplex PCR, lists solely in-frame clones and lacks some. The profile covers about 220,000 clones, with approximately 88% appearing a single time and roughly 0.71% taken by the ten largest. Sample: PBMCs. The source of these receptors is a boy between 2 and 10 years old in good health and CMV-seronegative.

The chain couples TRBV30 to TRBJ2-2, with 12 bases lining up with TRBD2. CDR1 GTSNPN and CDR2 SVGIG come from the germline V gene (reference sequence). V gave up 3 bases and J gave up 2 bases; unmatched junction bases: 1. The CDR3 length is 15 residues. As DNA, the CDR3 is TGTGCCTGGAGCGGACTAGCGGGAAACACCGGGGAGCTGTTTTTT. This encodes CAWSGLAGNTGELFF.

The V call is TRBV27, the J call TRBJ1-1; 9 bases line up with TRBD1. After removal of 8 bases from V and 5 bases from J, the junction contained 15 bases not matched to a gene. The CDR3 sequence is 16 residues long. The V gene's germline CDR1 is MNHEY and CDR2 SMNVEV (reference sequence). CDR3 in amino acids: CASSFWGQGGWTEAFF. The CDR3 bases are TGTGCCAGCTCCTTTTGGGGACAGGGAGGTTGGACTGAAGCTTTCTTT.

V and J are TRBV11-2 and TRBJ2-3; TRBD2 matches 10 bases. V shed 4 bases and J 1 base; nucleotides not matched to a gene: 8. The CDR3 is made up of 17 amino acids. Germline loops: CDR1 SGHAT, CDR2 FQNNGV. This chain's CDR3 is CASSYRQREGRTDTQYF. The CDR3 nucleotides are TGTGCCAGCAGCTACCGACAGCGGGAGGGTCGCACAGATACGCAGTATTTT.

The chain joins TRBV4-2 to TRBJ2-1, with 12 bases fitting TRBD2. After removal of 4 bases from V and 5 bases from J, the junction contained 9 bases not matched to a gene. CDR1 is LGHNA, CDR2 YNFKEQ, per germline. This CDR3 has 17 amino acids. In DNA, the CDR3 is TGTGCCAGCAGCCGAGGTGGGACTAGCGGGTCTGACAATGAGCAGTTCTTC. This sequence encodes CASSRGGTSGSDNEQFF.

Note on this clone: Other DNA sequences of this sample code for an identical CDR3. V is TRBV19 and J is TRBJ2-7; D not certain. The CDR3 runs to 11 residues. The V end was cut by 1 base, the J end by 6 bases, with 4 bases between. Germline CDR1 is LNHDA and CDR2 is SQIVND (reference sequence). Here the CDR3 DNA reads TGTGCCAGTAGTATAGGGAGCGAGCAGTACTTC. This sequence encodes CASSIGSEQYF.

V usage is TRBV9 and J usage is TRBJ2-2; unclear D gene. The CDR3 sequence is 17 residues long. Germline V gene sequence: CDR1 SGDLS, CDR2 YYNGEE. V was cut by 2 bases and J by 0 bases, with 14 bases left in between. CDR3 in DNA: TGTGCCAGCAGCGTTCGTTCCCTATACTCGAACACCGGGGAGCTGTTTTTT. It codes for CASSVRSLYSNTGELFF.

The V and J genes are TRBV18 and TRBJ2-7; 9 bases match TRBD1. The CDR3 is 15 residues long. Per germline, CDR1 KGHSH and CDR2 LQKENI. The J segment lost 2 bases and the V segment lost 3 bases, leaving 5 bases of the junction unmatched. In DNA form, the CDR3 reads TGTGCCAGCTCACCTGGGACAGGGCTTACCTACGAGCAGTACTTC. Amino acids: CASSPGTGLTYEQYF.

This clone is a singleton in its sample. The chain links TRBV27 to TRBJ1-2, with 10 nucleotides matching TRBD1. The V gene end was trimmed by 4 bases and the J gene end by 8 bases; junction bases not matched to a gene: 10. CDR1 MNHEY and CDR2 SMNVEV come from the germline V gene (reference sequence). The length of the CDR3 is 15 residues. The CDR3 DNA follows: TGTGCCAGCAGTTCCGACAGGGGGCAGATCGACGGCTACACCTTC. Protein sequence: CASSSDRGQIDGYTF.

The chain combines TRBV30 with TRBJ2-3; no clear D gene. The ends were cut back, 0 bases at V and 4 bases at J, with 8 bases in the middle. Germline assignment: CDR1 GTSNPN and CDR2 SVGIG (reference sequence). The CDR3 is made up of 13 amino acids. CDR3 sequence (DNA): TGTGCCTGGAGTGTAAGCCACCCAGATACGCAGTATTTT. It specifies CAWSVSHPDTQYF.

This chain links TRBV5-4 with TRBJ1-3; weak D call: TRBD1 (5 bases). In germline, CDR1 is SGHNT, CDR2 YYREEE (reference sequence). Trimming left V 3 bases short and J 9 bases short, with 16 bases between. The CDR3 is 14 residues long. The DNA for the CDR3 is TGTGCCAGCAGCTGGCGGGGGGAGGAGGGCACCATATATTTT. This encodes CASSWRGEEGTIYF.

The chain employs TRBV5-1 and TRBJ2-7; maybe TRBD2 (6 bases). The CDR3 sequence is 17 residues long. CDR1 is SGHRS and CDR2 is YFSETQ in the germline V gene. V was cut by 3 bases and J by 5 bases, with 24 bases left in between. The CDR3 sequence: CASSSSSTGTAPHEQYF. In DNA, the CDR3 is TGCGCCAGCAGCTCGAGCTCGACCGGGACTGCTCCCCACGAGCAGTACTTC.

V gene TRBV6-5 combines with J gene TRBJ2-3, with TRBD2 identical over 7 bases. With 5 bases clipped from V and 8 bases from J, the junction kept 7 bases outside the gene matches. CDR3 length equals 13 residues. The germline CDR1 and CDR2 sequences are MNHEY and SVGAGI. The CDR3 here is CASSTGLVGTQYF. The CDR3 DNA reads as TGTGCCAGCAGTACCGGACTAGTCGGTACGCAGTATTTT.

In nucleotides, the CDR3 is TGCGCCAGCAGTGCTGAACCGCTACGAGAGACCCAGTACTTC. Its translation is CASSAEPLRETQYF. This chain joins TRBV4-1 and TRBJ2-5; D remains ambiguous. This CDR3 region has 14 residues. V was cut by 6 bases and J by 4 bases, with 15 bases left in between. The germline V gene encodes CDR1 MGHRA and CDR2 YSYEKL.

In nucleotides, the CDR3 is TGTGCCATCAGTATACAGGGGCCCGCTCTCGGGTCTGGGGCCAACGTCCTGACTTTC. The encoded protein is CAISIQGPALGSGANVLTF. The chain couples TRBV10-3 to TRBJ2-6; 7 bases line up with TRBD1. V gave up 5 bases and J gave up 1 base; unmatched junction bases: 14. CDR1 ENHRY and CDR2 SYGVKD come from the germline V gene. The CDR3 loop spans 19 amino acids.

J is TRBJ2-5 and V is TRBV19; tentative D call: TRBD1 (5 bases). The closer fit of TRBJ2-7 to the DNA end suggests the J call may be wrong. The CDR3 has 15 residues. Germline loops: CDR1 LNHDA, CDR2 SQIVND (reference sequence). CDR3 in amino acids: CASSIRGQSSYEQYF. In nucleotides, the CDR3 is TGTGCCAGTAGTATAAGGGGCCAATCGTCCTACGAGCAGTACTTC.

This chain joins TRBV5-4 and TRBJ2-7, with TRBD2 as a possible D gene (5 bases). V was clipped by 0 bases and J by 5 bases, with 12 bases between them. This CDR3 is 14 amino acids long. CDR1 and CDR2 (germline): SGHNT, YYREEE (reference sequence). DNA of the CDR3: TGTGCCAGCAGCTTGGCCGGGGTTAAGGACGAGCAGTACTTC. The encoded protein is CASSLAGVKDEQYF.

This sequence joins TRBV15 and TRBJ1-2; D perhaps matches TRBD1 (6 bases). The ends were cut back, 5 bases at V and 3 bases at J, with 13 bases in the middle. Germline values: CDR1 LNHNV, CDR2 YYDKDF (reference sequence). The CDR3 runs to 14 residues. The DNA for the CDR3 is TGTGCCACCAGCGCAGACAGGACGTACTATGGCTACACCTTC. Protein product: CATSADRTYYGYTF.

Only a few counts were recorded for this clone. The rearrangement joins TRBV5-1 to TRBJ2-6; the D gene is possibly TRBD1 (5 bases). The CDR3 is 16 residues long. Germline V CDR1 and CDR2: SGHRS, YFSETQ. The germline V and J ends were trimmed by 0 bases and 2 bases, with 9 bases remaining between them. The CDR3 protein is CASSLEQGAGANVLTF. The CDR3 DNA follows: TGCGCCAGCAGCTTGGAACAAGGGGCTGGGGCCAACGTCCTGACTTTC.

The chain carries TRBV29-1 and TRBJ2-2; 9 positions agree with TRBD2. V gave up 4 bases and J gave up 7 bases; unmatched junction bases: 4. The germline CDR1 and CDR2 sequences are SQVTM and ANQGSEA. This CDR3 spans 13 amino acids. In nucleotides, the CDR3 is TGCAGCGTTGGAGCGGGGGGAGGCGGGGAGCTGTTTTTT. It codes for CSVGAGGGGELFF.

The sample holds one count of this clone. This chain uses TRBV29-1 with TRBJ1-1; no definite D call. V lost 4 bases and J 0 bases, leaving 9 bases between the germline ends. Germline V CDR1 and CDR2: SQVTM, ANQGSEA. The CDR3 totals 13 residues. CDR3 coding DNA: TGCAGCGTTGCCTTCGGTTTGAACACTGAAGCTTTCTTT. It encodes CSVAFGLNTEAFF.